This T cell receptor beta chain appears in the sequencing data of a study of T cell clusters in autoimmune cytopenias. TRB rearrangements were amplified by touch-down multiplex PCR with mixed TRB-A/B primers. TCRdb re-called the multiplex PCR reads; every CDR3 protein appears as one record, without DNA. This listing includes some 2,000 distinct CDR3 sequences. This clonotype shows up as medium-sized by frequency. The CDR3 has 14 residues. Looked up from germline, CDR1 is LNHDA and CDR2 is SQIVND (reference sequence). Tens of thousands of genome equivalents of blood DNA were amplified for TRB. Another study also made use of these data, one on T cell repertoires in aging, cancer and after chemotherapy. That publication notes: Paired samples before and after chemotherapy came from chronic lymphocytic leukemia patients on fludarabine- or bendamustine-based regimens. In each cancer cohort, median generation probability increased across chemotherapy, suggesting thymic output rebounded. The repertoire data cannot show anything about immunological memory following chemotherapy.

Sequenced sample: peripheral blood. V gene TRBV19 combines with J gene TRBJ2-1; TCRdb's D gene call, TRBD2, goes unchecked for lack of DNA. The sequence was collected from a human donor with an autoimmune cytopenia or autoimmune hepatitis (not recorded which). This CDR3 reads CASSILAGYNEQFF.